Listed below are T cell receptor beta chains from one sample, sequenced in a study of graft-versus-host responses after intestinal transplantation. These TCRs are of unknown antigen specificity. The protocol was immunoSEQ multiplex PCR, while the TCRdb copy is restricted to in-frame clones and leaves out a portion. The table shows some 87,000 clones, with over 80% occurring only once. The sample here was unstimulated CD8+ T cells sorted from spleen or lymph node cells, taken before transplant. The receptors shown here come from a human donor who was the organ donor for an intestinal transplant. Each CDR3 is given with its conserved first and last residue. The listing skips clone size in some rows; elsewhere it reads once, few, many or a size class.

-	15	TRBV7-3	TRBJ2-3	CASSLQGGTSDTQYF
-	17	TRBV4-1	TRBJ1-2	CASSQDEVDTGNYGYTF
-	16	TRBV19	TRBJ2-6	CASRTGASIGANVLTF
-	13	TRBV18	TRBJ2-7	CASSPSATYEQYF
-	15	TRBV28	TRBJ2-3	CASSSGHLSTDTQYF
-	17	TRBV18	TRBJ2-7	CASSPPKGLAGDHEQYF
-	13	TRBV12-5	TRBJ2-1	CASGFGGVNEQFF
-	16	TRBV7-9	TRBJ1-6	CASSGTDSSYNSPLHF
-	18	TRBV7-6	TRBJ2-2	CASSGPRGLAGGVGELFF
-	14	TRBV19	TRBJ1-5	CASSIGSSNQPQHF
-	17	TRBV5-1	TRBJ2-2	CASSFYRLAGLTGELFF
-	16	TRBV15	TRBJ2-3	CATSRDPGGFTDTQYF
-	15	TRBV6-5	TRBJ2-3	CASGTTSGGTDTQYF
-	14	TRBV9	TRBJ2-3	CASSGGGPADTQYF
-	16	TRBV11-3	TRBJ2-1	CASSLAGLSSYNEQFF
-	14	TRBV7-9	TRBJ1-1	CASSYGQGATEAFF
-	12	TRBV18	TRBJ2-1	CASSLLTEEQFF
-	14	TRBV27	TRBJ2-2	CASSSLAGAGELFF
-	14	TRBV6-6	TRBJ1-2	CASSYSMEDYGYTF
-	14	TRBV2	-	CASSAGQGAHEQYF
-	11	TRBV27	TRBJ2-7	CASSLRDEQYF
-	14	TRBV14	TRBJ2-7	CASSQAGAPYEQYF
-	14	TRBV7-9	TRBJ2-1	CASSPGGSYNEQFF
-	15	TRBV28	TRBJ1-4	CASSPNREELEKLFF
-	12	TRBV19	TRBJ2-1	CASSIIANEQFF
-	14	TRBV29-1	TRBJ2-3	CSVEGLAGTDTQYF
-	18	TRBV7-8	TRBJ2-1	CASSLEQRAVISYNEQFF
-	14	TRBV9	TRBJ2-7	CASSPGTGTYEQYF
-	16	TRBV11-1	TRBJ2-7	CASSLDGTGLYYEQYF
-	12	TRBV29-1	TRBJ2-7	CSVEDAGGEQYF
once	13	TRBV6-4	TRBJ1-3	CARRTGSGNTIYF
-	15	TRBV7-9	TRBJ1-1	CADGRENPPKGEAFF
-	18	TRBV4-1	TRBJ1-3	CASSQGSSGTDPGNTIYF
-	14	TRBV27	TRBJ1-5	CASSPDRGGQPQHF
-	15	TRBV29-1	TRBJ1-3	CSAQPSGTSGNTIYF
-	13	TRBV19	TRBJ2-7	CASSPQGAWEQYF
once	15	TRBV11-3	TRBJ2-7	CASSLGTRGAYEQYF
-	16	TRBV6-6	TRBJ2-7	CASDSGNRVPYYEQYF
-	11	TRBV2	TRBJ1-1	CATQGNTEAFF
-	13	TRBV9	TRBJ2-7	CASSAGGANEQYF
-	14	TRBV5-5	TRBJ2-5	CASTKSGIKETQYF